Presented here are 18 T cell receptor beta chains from one specimen sequenced in a study of blood T cell repertoires in COVID-19 (dated by TCRdb to the early 2020s). The library was obtained by the immunoSEQ multiplex PCR assay. The table was pulled from immuneACCESS by TCRdb, which kept in-frame rearrangements only. Such tables lose some clones; where checked, under half of the loss comes from unresolved V genes, and the rest has no known cause. The sample table contains 200,000 or so clones; only one count was recorded for approximately 88% of them. Around 3.8% of the sample goes to the ten largest clones. The sample was PBMCs or T cells enriched from blood (not recorded which). The receptors here all came from a woman in her 30s who had been exposed to COVID-19.

The V gene is TRBV5-6, the J gene TRBJ2-3; D gene uncertain. From germline, CDR1 is SGHDT and CDR2 YYEEEE. The V end lost 1 base, the J end lost 0 bases, and 3 bases lay between the germline ends. This CDR3 is 13 amino acids long. The CDR3 sequence: CASSLLSTDTQYF. Here the CDR3 DNA reads TGTGCCAGCAGCTTGCTCAGCACAGATACGCAGTATTTT.

The chain combines TRBV24-1 with TRBJ2-3, with D perhaps matching TRBD2 (6 bases). The CDR3 runs to 19 residues. The germline V gene has CDR1 KGHDR and CDR2 SFDVKD. V lost 8 bases to trimming and J lost 2 bases, with 28 bases between them. The CDR3 sequence is CATITGGRVCAEYTDTQYF. CDR3 DNA sequence: TGTGCCACCATCACCGGGGGAAGGGTTTGTGCCGAATACACAGATACGCAGTATTTT.

The gene calls are TRBV10-3 and TRBJ2-7; 11 bases line up with TRBD2. The J segment lost 2 bases and the V segment lost 5 bases, leaving 14 bases of the junction unmatched. Germline-derived CDR1 and CDR2 are ENHRY and SYGVKD. The CDR3 is 18 amino acids. This CDR3 reads CAISPTYSTSGATYEQYF. In DNA form, the CDR3 reads TGTGCCATCAGTCCTACTTACTCGACTAGCGGGGCTACCTACGAGCAGTACTTC.

The rearrangement uses TRBV10-2 and TRBJ2-3, with D tentatively TRBD1 (6 bases). V gave up 0 bases and J gave up 1 base, with 11 bases separating them. This CDR3 comprises 16 residues. Per germline, CDR1 WSHSY and CDR2 SAAADI. The CDR3 region has the DNA TGCGCCAGCAGTGAGTCGCTGGGGGCCGGCACAGATACGCAGTATTTT. Its translation is CASSESLGAGTDTQYF.

The rearrangement joins TRBV7-8 to TRBJ1-1; TRBD1 is a possible D gene (6 bases). Trimming removed 5 bases at V and 6 bases at J, with 16 bases between. Germline-derived CDR1 and CDR2 are SGHVS and FQNEAQ. This CDR3 has 14 residues. CDR3 nucleotides: TGTGCCAGCAGCACCAGGACAGCACGGGCTGAAGCTTTCTTT. Translated, it gives CASSTRTARAEAFF.

The gene calls are TRBV4-1 and TRBJ2-5; TRBD2 aligns across 7 bases. There are 15 residues in the CDR3. CDR1 is MGHRA, CDR2 YSYEKL, per germline. The J segment lost 0 bases and the V segment lost 1 base, leaving 2 bases of the junction unmatched. The CDR3 loop is CASSQAGLNQETQYF. CDR3 bases: TGCGCCAGCAGCCAAGCGGGACTAAACCAAGAGACCCAGTACTTC.

The chain employs TRBV5-1 and TRBJ2-1; 10 bases fit TRBD2. The V and J ends lost 0 bases and 9 bases, in that order; junction bases with no gene match: 15. Germline lookup yields CDR1 SGHRS and CDR2 YFSETQ. The CDR3 loop spans 18 amino acids. The CDR3 region is CASSLAPGLAARRSEQFF. CDR3 nucleotide sequence: TGCGCCAGCAGCTTGGCGCCCGGACTAGCGGCCCGTCGATCTGAGCAGTTCTTC.

V is TRBV29-1 and J is TRBJ2-7, with 12 nucleotides matching TRBD2. Looked up from germline, CDR1 is SQVTM and CDR2 is ANQGSEA. This CDR3 has 14 amino acids. Unmatched junction bases numbered 4, after V lost 1 base and J lost 6 bases. The CDR3, as DNA: TGCAGCGTTGAAGTCCGACTAGCGGGAGTCGAGCAGTACTTC. Its translation is CSVEVRLAGVEQYF.

The V call is TRBV6-6, the J call TRBJ2-1, with TRBD2 matching 7 bases. Germline trimming cut 4 bases from V and 1 base from J; bases unmatched to any gene: 4. The length of the CDR3 is 15 residues. CDR1 and CDR2 from the germline V gene are MNHNY and SVGAGI (reference sequence). This CDR3 is CASSWGGKSYNEQFF. CDR3 in DNA: TGTGCCAGCAGTTGGGGAGGGAAGTCCTACAATGAGCAGTTCTTC.

The CDR3 DNA reads as TGTGCCAGCGGGACTAGTCCCAAAGAGACCCAGTACTTC. As protein: CASGTSPKETQYF. The rearrangement links TRBV7-6 to TRBJ2-5, with 8 bases matching TRBD2. The CDR3 totals 13 residues. V trimming: 8 bases; J trimming: 3 bases; junction bases outside the gene matches: 5. Germline V CDR1 and CDR2: SGHVS, FNYEAQ.

The genes are TRBV10-1 and TRBJ1-6; D is perhaps TRBD1 (5 bases). Germline CDR1 is WNHNN and CDR2 is SYGVQD (reference sequence). The CDR3 has 15 residues. V dropped 8 bases and J dropped 6 bases, with 17 bases sitting between them. The CDR3 DNA is TGCGCCAGCCGTAGACAGAGGATATTTAATTCACCCCTCCACTTT. This sequence encodes CASRRQRIFNSPLHF.

The chain uses TRBV6-6 and TRBJ1-2, with 11 bases fitting TRBD1. V was clipped by 5 bases and J by 5 bases; unmatched bases: 13. The CDR3 runs 17 residues. Looked up from germline, CDR1 is MNHNY and CDR2 is SVGAGI (reference sequence). CDR3 region: CASSPRTGGAESYGYTF. CDR3 nucleotide sequence: TGTGCCAGCAGTCCGCGGACAGGGGGCGCCGAATCATATGGCTACACCTTC.

This sequence joins TRBV5-1 and TRBJ2-1; TRBD2 matches at 16 bases. The J segment lost 0 bases and the V segment lost 0 bases, leaving 6 bases of the junction unmatched. The germline V gene has CDR1 SGHRS and CDR2 YFSETQ. CDR3 length equals 20 residues. The CDR3 sequence: CASSLAGTSGRASSYNEQFF. CDR3 nucleotides: TGCGCCAGCAGCTTGGCCGGGACTAGCGGGAGGGCGAGCTCCTACAATGAGCAGTTCTTC. The full variable domain, in which reference TRBV5-1 and TRBJ2-1 provide the parts outside the CDR3, is KAGVTQTPRYLIKTRGQQVTLSCSPISGHRSVSWYQQTPGQGLQFLFEYFSETQRNKGNFPGRFSGRQFSNSRSEMNVSTLELGDSALYLCASSLAGTSGRASSYNEQFFGPGTRLTVL.

The chain has TRBV28 and TRBJ2-7; 9 nucleotides align to TRBD1. The CDR3 has 14 residues. Trimming at V came to 8 bases and at J to 3 bases, leaving 8 bases not matched to a gene. The germline CDR1 and CDR2 sequences are MDHEN and SYDVKM. The CDR3 is CASGTGTGFYEQYF. The CDR3 DNA follows: TGTGCCAGCGGGACCGGGACAGGGTTCTACGAGCAGTACTTC.

The genes are TRBV5-4 and TRBJ2-7, with TRBD2 matching over 11 bases. This CDR3 spans 15 amino acids. With V trimmed by 4 bases and J by 6 bases, 9 bases remained unmatched. Germline CDR1 and CDR2: SGHNT and YYREEE (reference sequence). CDR3 DNA sequence: TGTGCCAGCAGCCCCCGACTAGCGGGGAGCGTCGAGCAGTACTTC. Its translation: CASSPRLAGSVEQYF.

V gene TRBV12-3 or TRBV12-4 combines with J gene TRBJ1-3; D gene unclear. V was cut by 2 bases and J by 4 bases, with 6 bases left in between. CDR3 size: 13 residues. The DNA of the CDR3 is TGTGCCAGCAGTTTAAACACCGGAAACACCATATATTTT. Its protein product is CASSLNTGNTIYF.

The rearrangement links TRBV6-5 to TRBJ2-1, with D perhaps TRBD1 (5 bases). Trimming took off 8 bases at V and 3 bases at J, with 17 bases between the two ends. This CDR3 is 15 amino acids long. CDR1 and CDR2 from the germline V gene are MNHEY and SVGAGI. The CDR3 DNA reads TGTGCCAGCTCGACAAAGCAGGGTTTCTACAATGAGCAGTTCTTC. Translation: CASSTKQGFYNEQFF.

The chain carries TRBV9 and TRBJ2-1; 12 positions agree with TRBD2. The CDR3 loop spans 15 amino acids. The V segment lost 3 bases and the J segment 6 bases; nucleotides outside the gene matches: 4. Germline-derived CDR1 and CDR2 are SGDLS and YYNGEE. The CDR3 is CASSAGLAGLNEQFF. In DNA form, the CDR3 reads TGTGCCAGCAGCGCCGGACTAGCGGGACTCAATGAGCAGTTCTTC.